This T cell receptor beta chain was recovered during a study of blood T cell repertoires in COVID-19. The overall study: There were acute and convalescent COVID-19 samples, and they came from the United States, Italy and Spain.

Germline CDR1 and CDR2: MNHEY and SVGAGI. CDR3 length equals 15 residues. V gave up 6 bases and J gave up 7 bases; unmatched junction bases: 7. Participant ages covered about 18 to 95 years across some 25 US areas. Which cohort a participant joined came from the clinical history participants gave. Two negative PCRs, clearance, or symptom resolution characterized the recovered Cohort 3 donors. Profiled with immunoSEQ multiplex PCR; TCRdb holds only in-frame clones, not every one. The data show some 170,000 clones, about 79% seen once. This receptor was identified in a man in his forties or fifties who had recovered from COVID-19. V usage is TRBV6-5 and J usage is TRBJ1-6; 9 nucleotides agree with TRBD1. Sequencing was done on a sample of PBMCs or T cells enriched from blood (not recorded which). CDR3 nucleotides: TGTGCCAGCAGCAAAGAGGACAGGGGAAATTCACCCCTCCACTTT. Its translation: CASSKEDRGNSPLHF.